These 21 T cell receptor beta chains share one sample of origin, sequenced in a study of metastatic and nonmetastatic thyroid tumors. Via MiXCR, TCRdb re-called the PCR reads. The data hold around 23,000 clones, with 14% to 15% observed a single time. Among the patients, none had received any treatment before thyroid surgery. Sequences were obtained from tumor tissue. Every receptor here comes from a female donor with papillary thyroid cancer or a benign thyroid nodule (not recorded which). Some clones in this sample may be carry-over from other donors' samples.

The genes are TRBV3-1 and TRBJ1-6; D unclear. V gave up 0 bases and J gave up 8 bases, with 11 bases separating them. The CDR3 totals 15 residues. Germline CDR1 and CDR2: LGHDT and YNNKEL (reference sequence). The CDR3 reads CASSQDGKGYSPLHF. In DNA, the CDR3 is TGTGCCAGCAGCCAAGATGGGAAGGGATATTCACCCCTCCACTTT. The full variable domain, completed using reference TRBV3-1 and TRBJ1-6, is DTAVSQTPKYLVTQMGNDKSIKCEQNLGHDTMYWYKQDSKKFLKIMFSYNNKELIINETVPNRFSPKSPDKAHLNLHINSLELGDSAVYFCASSQDGKGYSPLHFGNGTRLTVT.

This clone has at least ten counts. The gene calls are TRBV4-1 and TRBJ1-5; D gene ambiguous. Per germline, CDR1 MGHRA and CDR2 YSYEKL. The CDR3 covers 17 residues. Trimming removed 0 bases from V and 6 bases from J, with 18 bases in between. CDR3 loop: CASSQDGEGGRGQPQHF. CDR3 in DNA: TGCGCCAGCAGCCAAGATGGGGAGGGAGGACGGGGTCAGCCCCAGCATTTT.

The rearrangement links TRBV9 to TRBJ2-7; D ambiguous. V was shortened by 4 bases and J by 0 bases, with 11 bases between the two germline ends. There are 14 residues in the CDR3. CDR1 is SGDLS and CDR2 is YYNGEE in the germline V gene. This chain's CDR3 is CASSLHGASYEQYF. The CDR3 nucleotides read TGTGCCAGCAGCCTTCATGGCGCCTCCTACGAGCAGTACTTC. The full variable domain, its missing parts supplied by reference TRBV9 and TRBJ2-7, is DSGVTQTPKHLITATGQRVTLRCSPRSGDLSVYWYQQSLDQGLQFLIQYYNGEERAKGNILERFSAQQFPDLHSELNLSSLELGDSALYFCASSLHGASYEQYFGPGTRLTVT.

This clone appeared many times. This chain connects TRBV5-1 to TRBJ2-3, with D possibly being TRBD2 (5 bases). Trimming removed 7 bases at V and 3 bases at J, with 12 bases between. The CDR3 length is 13 residues. Germline assignment: CDR1 SGHRS and CDR2 YFSETQ. The CDR3 region has the DNA TGCGCCAGCGGGGAGTTCCGGACAGATACGCAGTATTTT. Translating gives CASGEFRTDTQYF.

The sample holds many counts of this clone. CDR3 loop: CSARSVSAGPYKQYF. The CDR3 DNA sequence: TGCAGTGCTAGAAGCGTATCAGCGGGACCCTATAAGCAGTACTTC. V is TRBV20-1 and J is TRBJ2-7; 7 bases are a match to TRBD2. V shed 2 bases, J shed 8 bases, and the junction held 15 bases outside the gene matches. The CDR3 length is 15 residues. Germline V gene sequence: CDR1 DFQATT, CDR2 SNEGSKA (reference sequence).

This chain connects TRBV9 to TRBJ2-1; TRBD1 matches at 9 bases. CDR1 and CDR2 from the germline V gene are SGDLS and YYNGEE. This CDR3 contains 15 residues. V shed 6 bases and J 6 bases; nucleotides not matched to a gene: 10. The CDR3 coding sequence is TGTGCCAGCACCATGGGACAGGGAAAGGGCAATGAGCAGTTCTTC. This encodes CASTMGQGKGNEQFF.

This clone was seen at least ten times. The rearrangement joins TRBV4-2 to TRBJ1-3; D possibly corresponds to TRBD1 (6 bases). V dropped 5 bases and J dropped 0 bases, with 17 bases sitting between them. Germline lookup yields CDR1 LGHNA and CDR2 YNFKEQ. The CDR3 is 17 amino acids. The CDR3 here is CASSEGQGTHSGNTIYF. In DNA, the CDR3 is TGTGCCAGCAGCGAGGGACAAGGGACTCACTCTGGAAACACCATATATTTT.

Notes on this clone: The junction departs from the called germline gene at one end, perhaps through a read error. The chain recombines TRBV9 with TRBJ2-5; 9 bases are a match to TRBD2. Germline CDR1 SGDLS, CDR2 YYNGEE. The CDR3 is 16 amino acids. In nucleotides, the CDR3 is TGCGCCAGCAGTTACGTACTAGCGGGCGAACAAGAGACCCAGTACTTC. Protein: CASSYVLAGEQETQYF.

Ten or more counts support this clone. The CDR3 does not end in the conserved phenylalanine or tryptophan, so this is likely a read error. J is TRBJ2-7 and V is TRBV20-1, with D uncertain. From germline, CDR1 is DFQATT and CDR2 SNEGSKA (reference sequence). Trimming removed 1 base at V and 4 bases at J, with 14 bases between. The CDR3 loop spans 14 amino acids. The CDR3 DNA sequence: TGCAGTGCTAGAGGCGGTAATTCTGTTTACGAGCAGTACCTC. It translates to CSARGGNSVYEQYL.

Remarks on this clone: A much larger clone differs from this one at a single base, so this may be a read error. Other nucleotide sequences in the sample specify the same CDR3. This chain joins TRBV12-3 or TRBV12-4 and TRBJ1-5; the match to TRBD1 covers 7 bases. Trimming took 6 bases from V and 5 from J; bases not matched to a gene: 7. This CDR3 has 14 amino acids. The CDR3 region is CASSPDRDDQPQHF. CDR3 in DNA: TGTGCCAGCAGCCCTGACAGGGATGATCAGCCCCAGCATTTT.

Within the sample, this clone is medium-sized (0.01 to 0.1%). The chain recombines TRBV4-1 with TRBJ2-1; no definite D call. Trimming pared 1 base from V and 0 bases from J, leaving 4 bases between. This CDR3 has 14 residues. Germline loops: CDR1 MGHRA, CDR2 YSYEKL. The chain's CDR3 is CASSQAISYNEQFF. CDR3 DNA: TGCGCCAGCAGCCAAGCAATCTCCTACAATGAGCAGTTCTTC.

This clone appeared many times. The rearrangement joins TRBV5-1 to TRBJ2-7; D is undetermined. The CDR3 contains 13 residues. Germline CDR1 and CDR2: SGHRS and YFSETQ. V was trimmed by 4 bases and J by 2 bases, leaving 10 bases between them. The DNA of the CDR3 is TGCGCCAGCAGCCTAGGCGGCCCCTACGAGCAGTACTTC. Its protein product is CASSLGGPYEQYF.

Ten or more counts support this clone. The chain recombines TRBV19 with TRBJ2-2; maybe TRBD1 (6 bases). CDR3 size: 15 residues. Germline V gene sequence: CDR1 LNHDA, CDR2 SQIVND (reference sequence). With 5 bases removed from V and 5 bases from J, the gap between germline ends came to 15 bases. CDR3 sequence (DNA): TGTGCCAGTAGTCCAGGGGTCCTCGCTACCGGGGAGCTGTTTTTT. Amino acid sequence: CASSPGVLATGELFF.

This clone was observed a few times. The germline gene is not matched at one end of the junction; a read error may be the cause. This chain links TRBV10-3 with TRBJ1-1; 8 nucleotides match TRBD1. The CDR3 extends over 16 amino acids. Germline V CDR1 and CDR2: ENHRY, SYGVKD. CDR3 sequence (DNA): TGTGCCATCCAGAGTGGGTTGCAGGGGGCAGTCACTGAATCTTTCTTT. Translating gives CAIQSGLQGAVTESFF.

This clone was counted ten times or more. J is TRBJ2-3 and V is TRBV5-4; TRBD1 aligns across 8 bases. Trimming took 3 bases from V and 2 from J; bases not matched to a gene: 5. The length of the CDR3 is 15 residues. CDR1 and CDR2 from the germline V gene are SGHNT and YYREEE (reference sequence). CDR3 region: CASSSRTGTTDTQYF. The CDR3 coding sequence is TGTGCCAGCAGCTCTAGGACAGGGACCACAGATACGCAGTATTTT.

This clone has a handful of counts. The chain recombines TRBV6-5 with TRBJ1-2, with D possibly matching TRBD1 (5 bases). The CDR3 totals 13 residues. Germline V gene data show CDR1 as MNHEY and CDR2 as SVGAGI. V was cut by 5 bases and J by 4 bases, with 11 bases left in between. CDR3 residues: CASSIDSSYGYTF. The CDR3 DNA is TGTGCCAGCAGTATCGACAGCTCCTATGGCTACACCTTC.

This clone has a count of ten or more. A much bigger clone sits one base away, suggesting this may be a read error. The chain carries TRBV27 and TRBJ2-7; D is tentatively TRBD1 or TRBD2 (5 bases each). Germline V gene lookup returns CDR1 MNHEY and CDR2 SMNVEV (reference sequence). The CDR3 length is 14 residues. Trimming removed 7 bases from V and 6 bases from J, with 19 bases in between. The CDR3 loop is CASTYPQVGTEQYF. Written as DNA, the CDR3 is TGTGCCAGCACCTACCCCCAGGTGGGGACCGAGCAGTACTTC.

This clone was counted at least ten times. The chain joins TRBV3-1 to TRBJ2-2, with no clear D. Germline V gene sequence: CDR1 LGHDT, CDR2 YNNKEL (reference sequence). This CDR3 comprises 13 residues. V was clipped by 4 bases and J by 2 bases, with 5 bases between them. The CDR3 here is CASSLLNTGELFF. DNA of the CDR3: TGTGCCAGCAGCCTCCTTAACACCGGGGAGCTGTTTTTT.

This clone has a count of ten or more. The chain employs TRBV5-1 and TRBJ2-2; possibly TRBD1 for D (7 bases). Germline V gives CDR1 SGHRS, CDR2 YFSETQ. With 6 bases removed from V and 5 bases from J, the gap between germline ends came to 23 bases. The CDR3 has 17 residues. CDR3 sequence (DNA): TGCGCCAGCACGGATACGCAGGGGGGTTTTGGGACCGGGGAGCTGTTTTTT. Translated: CASTDTQGGFGTGELFF.

This clone has ten or more counts. The chain joins TRBV7-2 to TRBJ2-5; 8 nucleotides line up with TRBD2. The CDR3 is 16 amino acids. Germline CDR1 is SGHTA and CDR2 is FQGNSA. The ends lost 0 bases at V and 0 bases at J; junction bases unmatched: 3. CDR3 coding DNA: TGTGCCAGCAGCTTAGCCCCTAGCGGGTACCAAGAGACCCAGTACTTC. Protein product: CASSLAPSGYQETQYF.

This clone showed up many times. The rearrangement links TRBV28 to TRBJ2-2; 8 bases are shared with TRBD2. Germline V lookup: CDR1 MDHEN, CDR2 SYDVKM. The CDR3 has 14 amino acids. V was pared by 8 bases and J by 2 bases, with 4 bases of the junction left unmatched. The CDR3 region has the DNA TGTGCCAGCCTCGGGGGGGCAAACACCGGGGAGCTGTTTTTT. Its translation is CASLGGANTGELFF. The full variable domain, with the rest looked up from reference TRBV28 and TRBJ2-2, is DVKVTQSSRYLVKRTGEKVFLECVQDMDHENMFWYRQDPGLGLRLIYFSYDVKMKEKGDIPEGYSVSREKKERFSLILESASTNQTSMYLCASLGGANTGELFFGEGSRLTVL.